One T cell receptor beta chain is described in this entry. Template switching was used to attach UMIs, which incorporated a 6-nucleotide sample barcode. TCRdb reprocessed the 5' RACE reads, with one entry per CDR3 protein and no DNA. This listing includes fewer than 150,000 distinct CDR3 sequences. The entry originates in a study of monozygotic twins with inflammatory bowel disease. CDR1 is SGHNT, CDR2 YENEEA, per germline. The CDR3 length is 15 residues. The receptor was derived from a human donor with ulcerative colitis or Crohn's disease, or a healthy co-twin of an affected twin (not recorded which). The chain is built from TRBV11-3 and TRBJ1-2; TCRdb outputs TRBD1, but without DNA this stays unchecked. Specimen: blood. CDR3 in amino acids: CASSLADRRNYGYTF.